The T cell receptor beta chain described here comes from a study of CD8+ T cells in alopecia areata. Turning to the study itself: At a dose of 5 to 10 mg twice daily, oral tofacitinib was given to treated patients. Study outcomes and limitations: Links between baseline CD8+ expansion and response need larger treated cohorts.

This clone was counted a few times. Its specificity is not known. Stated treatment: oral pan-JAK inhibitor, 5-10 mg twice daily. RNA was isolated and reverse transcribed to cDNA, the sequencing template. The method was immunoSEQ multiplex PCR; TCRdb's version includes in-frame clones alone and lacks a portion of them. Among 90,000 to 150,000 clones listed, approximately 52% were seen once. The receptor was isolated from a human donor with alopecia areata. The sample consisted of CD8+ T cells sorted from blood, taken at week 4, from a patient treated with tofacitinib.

In DNA, the CDR3 is TGTGCCATCAGTTTGACAGGTCCTGGGGACACCATATATTTT. Protein product: CAISLTGPGDTIYF. V gene TRBV10-3 combines with J gene TRBJ1-3; tentative D call: TRBD1 (6 bases). Trimming left V 5 bases short and J 8 bases short, with 16 bases between. Germline CDR1 ENHRY, CDR2 SYGVKD. CDR3 size: 14 residues.